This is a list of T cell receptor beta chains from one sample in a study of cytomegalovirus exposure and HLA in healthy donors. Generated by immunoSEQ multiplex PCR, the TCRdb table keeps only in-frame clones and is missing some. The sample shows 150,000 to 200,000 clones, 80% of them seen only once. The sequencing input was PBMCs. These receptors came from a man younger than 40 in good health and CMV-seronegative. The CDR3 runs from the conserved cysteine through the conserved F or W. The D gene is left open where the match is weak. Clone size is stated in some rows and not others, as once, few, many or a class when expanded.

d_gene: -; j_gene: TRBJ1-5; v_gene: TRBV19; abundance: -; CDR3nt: TGTGCCAGTACCAAATGGGCGGACAACGGTCAGCCCCAGCATTTT; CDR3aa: CASTKWADNGQPQHF
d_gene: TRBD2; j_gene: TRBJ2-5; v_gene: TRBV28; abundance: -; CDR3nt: TGTGCCAGCAGTTCCTTAGCGGGGGGCGCCCAAGAGACCCAGTACTTC; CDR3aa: CASSSLAGGAQETQYF
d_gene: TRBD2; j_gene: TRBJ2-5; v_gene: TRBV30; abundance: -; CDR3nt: TGTGCCTGGATAGGTGGCGGGGGGGAATCGGAGACCCAGTACTTC; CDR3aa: CAWIGGGGESETQYF
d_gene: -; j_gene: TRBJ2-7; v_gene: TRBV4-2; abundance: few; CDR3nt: TGTGCCAGCAGCAAGGAAGCTAGAAACTACGAGCAGTACTTC; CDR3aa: CASSKEARNYEQYF
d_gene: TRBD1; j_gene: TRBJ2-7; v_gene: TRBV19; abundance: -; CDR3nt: TGTGCCAGTAGTACCCCGGCCGGGACAGGGTTGTACGAGCAGTACTTC; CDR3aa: CASSTPAGTGLYEQYF
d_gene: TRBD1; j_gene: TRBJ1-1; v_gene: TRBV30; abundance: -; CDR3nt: TGTGCCTGGGGCCGACAGGGTGGGACTGAAGCTTTCTTT; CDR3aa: CAWGRQGGTEAFF
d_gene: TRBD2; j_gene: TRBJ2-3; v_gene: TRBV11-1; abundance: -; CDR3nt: TGTGCCAGCAGCTTAGAGGGGACTAGCGGCAATACGCAGTATTTT; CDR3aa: CASSLEGTSGNTQYF
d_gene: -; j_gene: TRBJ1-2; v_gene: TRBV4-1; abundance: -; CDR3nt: TGCGCCAGCAGCCCTGCTCAGGGGCCGCGTGGAGTTTCCTACACCTTC; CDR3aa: CASSPAQGPRGVSYTF
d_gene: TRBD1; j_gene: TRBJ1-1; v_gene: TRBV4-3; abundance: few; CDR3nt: TGCGCCAGCAGCCAAGATGGGACAGGAGACACTGAAGCTTTCTTT; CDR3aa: CASSQDGTGDTEAFF
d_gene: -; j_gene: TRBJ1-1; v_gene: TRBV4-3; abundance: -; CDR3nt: TGCGCCAGCAGCCAAGGAGTGAACACTGAAGCTTTCTTT; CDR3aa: CASSQGVNTEAFF
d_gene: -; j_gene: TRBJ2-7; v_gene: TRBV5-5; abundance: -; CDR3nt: TGTGCCAGCAGTGGAGCCTACGAGCAGTACTTC; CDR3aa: CASSGAYEQYF
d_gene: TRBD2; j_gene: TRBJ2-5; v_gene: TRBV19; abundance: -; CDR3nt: TGTGCCAGTAGTATTGGCGGGAGAGCATTGGAGACCCAGTACTTC; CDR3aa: CASSIGGRALETQYF
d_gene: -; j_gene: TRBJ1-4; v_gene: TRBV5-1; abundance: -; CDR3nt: TGCGCCAGCAGCTTGGCTGCCCAGGCGATCATTGAAAAACTGTTTTTT; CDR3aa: CASSLAAQAIIEKLFF
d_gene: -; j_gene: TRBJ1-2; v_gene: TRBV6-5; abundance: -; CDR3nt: TGTGCCAGCAGGGGGGGAGGGGGATATGGCTACACCTTC; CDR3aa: CASRGGGGYGYTF
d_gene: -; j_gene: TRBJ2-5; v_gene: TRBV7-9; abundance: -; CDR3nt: TGTGCCAGCAGCGCAACCCTGACAGCAGAGACCCAGTACTTC; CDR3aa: CASSATLTAETQYF
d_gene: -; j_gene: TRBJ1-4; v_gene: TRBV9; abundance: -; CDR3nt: TGTGCCAGCAGCACAGGACAGACTAATGAAAAACTGTTTTTT; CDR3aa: CASSTGQTNEKLFF
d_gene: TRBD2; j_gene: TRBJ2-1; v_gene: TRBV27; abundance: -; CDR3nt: TGTGCCAGCAGACCGACTAGCGGGAGCCGAGGTGAGCAGTTCTTC; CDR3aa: CASRPTSGSRGEQFF
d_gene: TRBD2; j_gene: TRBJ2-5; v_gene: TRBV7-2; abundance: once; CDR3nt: TGTGCCAGCAGCTTCGGACTAGCGGGGTCTATAATCCAAGAGACCCAGTACTTC; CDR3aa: CASSFGLAGSIIQETQYF
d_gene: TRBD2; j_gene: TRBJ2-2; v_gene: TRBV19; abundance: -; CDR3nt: TGTGCCAGTACCCTACTAGCGGGAACTAACACCGGGGAGCTGTTTTTT; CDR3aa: CASTLLAGTNTGELFF
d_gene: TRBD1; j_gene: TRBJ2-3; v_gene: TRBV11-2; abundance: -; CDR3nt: TGTGCCAGCAGGACAGGGGTGGACACAGATACGCAGTATTTT; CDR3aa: CASRTGVDTDTQYF
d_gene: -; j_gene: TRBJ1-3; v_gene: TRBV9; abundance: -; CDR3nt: TGTGCCAGCAGCCCCAGGTTAACCTCTGGAAACACCATATATTTT; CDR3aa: CASSPRLTSGNTIYF
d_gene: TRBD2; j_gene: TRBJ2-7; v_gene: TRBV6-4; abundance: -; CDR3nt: TGTGCCAGCAGTGACGTACAGGGAGGGACTAGCGACCGATACGAGCAGTACTTC; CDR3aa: CASSDVQGGTSDRYEQYF
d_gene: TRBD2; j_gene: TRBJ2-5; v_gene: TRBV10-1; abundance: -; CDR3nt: TGCGCCAGCAGTGAAGGGCTAGCGGAAGTCCAAGAGACCCAGTACTTC; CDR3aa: CASSEGLAEVQETQYF
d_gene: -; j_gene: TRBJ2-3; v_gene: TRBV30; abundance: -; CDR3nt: TGTGCCTGGAGTGTATCAAGCACAGATACGCAGTATTTT; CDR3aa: CAWSVSSTDTQYF
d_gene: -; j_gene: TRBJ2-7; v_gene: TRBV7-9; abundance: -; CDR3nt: TGTGCCAGCAGCTTAGGGGTGGGGCCGGGGACTTCTCTCGAGCAGTACTTC; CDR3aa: CASSLGVGPGTSLEQYF
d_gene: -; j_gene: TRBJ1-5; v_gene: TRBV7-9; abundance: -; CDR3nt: TGTGCCAGCAGCTTAGATCAAAATCAGCCCCAGCATTTT; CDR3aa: CASSLDQNQPQHF
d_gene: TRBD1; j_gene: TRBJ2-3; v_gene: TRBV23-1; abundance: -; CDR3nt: TGCGCCAGCAGTCAAGGACAGGGCACAGATACGCAGTATTTT; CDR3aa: CASSQGQGTDTQYF
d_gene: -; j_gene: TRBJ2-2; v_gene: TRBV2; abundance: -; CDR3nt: TGTGCCAGCATCTCCGGGACACCCAACACCGGGGAGCTGTTTTTT; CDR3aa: CASISGTPNTGELFF
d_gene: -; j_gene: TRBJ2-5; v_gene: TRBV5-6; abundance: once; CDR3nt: TGTGCCCGCAGCCTCGACAGTGACCAAGAGACCCAGTACTTC; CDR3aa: CARSLDSDQETQYF
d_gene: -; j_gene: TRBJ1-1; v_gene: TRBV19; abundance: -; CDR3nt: TGTGCCAGTAGTATATCTCAGCGGCGCGGGTATCTGAACACTGAAGCTTTCTTT; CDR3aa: CASSISQRRGYLNTEAFF
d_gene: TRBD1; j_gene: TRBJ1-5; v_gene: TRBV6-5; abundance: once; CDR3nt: TGTGCCAGCAGTAGGCGGACAGGAGGGGGTCAGCCCCAGCATTTT; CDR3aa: CASSRRTGGGQPQHF
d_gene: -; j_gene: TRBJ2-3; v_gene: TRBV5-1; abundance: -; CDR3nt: TGCGCCAGCAGCTTGGTCTCTAGCTCCCCCGGGGGTACGCAGTATTTT; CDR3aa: CASSLVSSSPGGTQYF
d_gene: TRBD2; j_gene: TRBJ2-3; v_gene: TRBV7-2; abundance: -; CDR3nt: TGTGCCAGCAGCTTAGTGGGGGGGACTAGCGGGGTGGATACGCAGTATTTT; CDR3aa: CASSLVGGTSGVDTQYF